Below, 10 T cell receptor beta chains from the same sample are listed, as sequenced in a study of blood T cell repertoires in COVID-19. Using immunoSEQ multiplex PCR, the repertoire was profiled, and TCRdb retains in-frame clones only, with some absent. In the table there are 200,000 to 250,000 clones, 70% to 85% of which are singletons. The source material was PBMCs or T cells enriched from blood (not recorded which). The origin of the receptors is a woman aged 60 to 75 who had recovered from COVID-19.

This clone was seen a single time. The chain uses TRBV20-1 and TRBJ1-2; no reliable D call. Germline CDR1 DFQATT, CDR2 SNEGSKA (reference sequence). This CDR3 has 13 amino acids. V lost 3 bases to trimming and J lost 0 bases, with 8 bases between them. The CDR3 sequence: CSASYVANYGYTF. In nucleotides, the CDR3 is TGCAGTGCTAGTTATGTAGCTAACTATGGCTACACCTTC.

The chain employs TRBV5-1 and TRBJ2-1; 12 positions agree with TRBD2. V lost 0 bases to trimming and J lost 4 bases; unmatched junction nucleotides: 2. Germline loops: CDR1 SGHRS, CDR2 YFSETQ. The CDR3 has 16 residues. The CDR3 protein is CASSLDLAGGYNEQFF. Written as DNA, the CDR3 is TGCGCCAGCAGCTTGGACCTAGCGGGAGGGTACAATGAGCAGTTCTTC.

The chain couples TRBV5-1 to TRBJ1-6, with a weak D call TRBD1 (6 bases). Germline CDR1 SGHRS, CDR2 YFSETQ. Trimming stripped 2 bases from V and 10 bases from J, with 13 bases between. The CDR3 spans 14 residues. The CDR3 loop is CASSLSGEGSPLHF. In DNA, the CDR3 is TGCGCCAGCAGCTTATCAGGGGAAGGATCACCCCTCCACTTT.

This clone was seen many times. This rearrangement joins TRBV28 to TRBJ2-7; 8 bases agree with TRBD1. The CDR3 contains 15 residues. The junction had 12 bases not matched to a gene; V was cut back by 8 bases and J by 3 bases. Germline V gives CDR1 MDHEN, CDR2 SYDVKM. The CDR3 region is CASLPGGQGGYEQYF. The CDR3, as DNA: TGTGCCAGCCTCCCAGGGGGCCAGGGGGGCTACGAGCAGTACTTC.

V gene TRBV15 combines with J gene TRBJ2-3, with D uncertain. The V end lost 4 bases, the J end lost 0 bases, and 5 bases lay between the germline ends. The CDR3 runs to 13 residues. Looked up from germline, CDR1 is LNHNV and CDR2 is YYDKDF (reference sequence). The DNA for the CDR3 is TGTGCCACCAGCAAACAGAGCACAGATACGCAGTATTTT. Amino acid sequence: CATSKQSTDTQYF.

The V call is TRBV6-5, the J call TRBJ2-5; 11 bases agree with TRBD2. V dropped 2 bases and J dropped 3; count of bases not matched to a gene: 5. The CDR3 sequence is 16 residues long. Per germline, CDR1 MNHEY and CDR2 SVGAGI. The CDR3 loop is CASSYKPSGGKETQYF. The CDR3 coding sequence is TGTGCCAGCAGTTACAAGCCTAGCGGGGGGAAAGAGACCCAGTACTTC.

This chain connects TRBV9 to TRBJ2-1; TRBD2 agrees at 10 bases. From germline, CDR1 is SGDLS and CDR2 YYNGEE. V shed 4 bases, J shed 0 bases, and the junction held 7 bases outside the gene matches. The CDR3 consists of 17 residues. CDR3 nucleotides: TGTGCCAGCAGCTTAAGGACTAGCGGAAGCTCCTACAATGAGCAGTTCTTC. As protein: CASSLRTSGSSYNEQFF.

In its sample, this clone was seen once. This chain joins TRBV5-4 and TRBJ1-3; D may be TRBD1 (6 bases). The CDR3 sequence is 15 residues long. Germline loops: CDR1 SGHNT, CDR2 YYREEE (reference sequence). V lost 5 bases, J lost 2 bases, and 14 bases lay in between. For the CDR3, the DNA is TGTGCCAGCAGTTCACAGGGTGCGGCTGGAAACACCATATATTTT. Translated, it gives CASSSQGAAGNTIYF.

J is TRBJ1-4 and V is TRBV6-1; D call uncertain. V was cut by 2 bases and J by 10 bases, with 23 bases left in between. This CDR3 comprises 17 residues. Per germline, CDR1 MNHNS and CDR2 SASEGT. The CDR3: CASSERRPVAGPAKLFF. The CDR3 DNA sequence: TGTGCCAGCAGTGAAAGGCGCCCTGTGGCAGGCCCGGCAAAACTGTTTTTT.

This clone showed up just a few times. This chain links TRBV3-1 (or the pseudogene TRBV3-2) with TRBJ1-5, with D possibly TRBD1 on 6 matching bases. V was pared by 4 bases and J by 4 bases, with 11 bases between. This CDR3 has 14 residues. In germline, CDR1 is LGHDT, CDR2 YNNKEL (reference sequence). The DNA for the CDR3 is TGTGCCAGCAGCCTCGGACAGTCGAATCAGCCCCAGCATTTT. It specifies CASSLGQSNQPQHF.